This T cell receptor (beta chain) appears in the sequencing data of a study of blood T cell repertoires in COVID-19. CDR3 length: 17 amino acids. Per the germline V gene, CDR1 is LGHNA and CDR2 is YSLEER. With V trimmed by 0 bases and J by 7 bases, 9 bases remained unmatched. Seattle-derived patients entered the study during active infection and were followed longitudinally. Clones were read by immunoSEQ multiplex PCR, and TCRdb kept only the in-frame ones, dropping some. The sample yields around 190,000 clones, roughly four fifths seen once. Source material: peripheral blood. This sequence was found in a woman aged 70-85 years with COVID-19, enrolled during active disease. This sequence joins TRBV4-3 and TRBJ1-2; 12 bases match TRBD1. The CDR3 loop reads CASSQDLGQGAPPGYTF. CDR3 nucleotides: TGCGCCAGCAGCCAAGATCTGGGACAGGGGGCGCCGCCTGGCTACACCTTC.